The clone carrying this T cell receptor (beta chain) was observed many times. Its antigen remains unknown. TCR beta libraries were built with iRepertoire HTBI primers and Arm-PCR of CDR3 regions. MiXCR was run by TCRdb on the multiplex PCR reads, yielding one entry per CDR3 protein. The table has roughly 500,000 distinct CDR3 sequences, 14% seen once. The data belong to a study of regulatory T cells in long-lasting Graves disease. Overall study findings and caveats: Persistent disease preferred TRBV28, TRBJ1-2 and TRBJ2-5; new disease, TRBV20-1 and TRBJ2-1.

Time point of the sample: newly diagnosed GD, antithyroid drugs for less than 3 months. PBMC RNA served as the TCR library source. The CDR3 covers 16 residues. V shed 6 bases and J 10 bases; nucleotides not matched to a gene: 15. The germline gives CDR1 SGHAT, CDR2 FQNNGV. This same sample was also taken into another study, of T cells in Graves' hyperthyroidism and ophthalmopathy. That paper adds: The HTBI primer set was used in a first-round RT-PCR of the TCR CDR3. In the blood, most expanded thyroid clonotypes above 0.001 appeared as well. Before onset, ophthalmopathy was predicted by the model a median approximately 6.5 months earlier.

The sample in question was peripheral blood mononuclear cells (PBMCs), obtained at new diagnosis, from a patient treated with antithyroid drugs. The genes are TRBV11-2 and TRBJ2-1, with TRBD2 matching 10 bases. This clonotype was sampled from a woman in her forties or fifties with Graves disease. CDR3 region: CASSTSGRASGEEQFF. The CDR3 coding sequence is TGTGCCAGCAGTACAAGCGGGAGGGCCTCCGGGGAGGAGCAGTTCTTC.